The clone carrying this TCR beta chain has only a few counts. Its antigen is not known. PCR employed 60 Vbeta and 13 Jbeta primers. Sequencing was performed with immunoSEQ multiplex PCR; in TCRdb, only in-frame clones are kept and a portion is missing. The sample lists roughly 120,000 clones; 65% to 80% were seen once. This record belongs to a study of cytomegalovirus exposure and HLA in healthy donors. Whole-study context: Tens of millions of unique TCRs from HLA-typed donors made up an early data release. General observations from the study: The listing of some 170 TCR beta chains classed them as cytomegalovirus-associated. An apparent linkage of common viral pathogens to several of the most significant clusters emerged in a later analysis.

CDR3 length: 16 amino acids. The germline gives CDR1 LGHNA, CDR2 YNFKEQ. Trimming cost V 0 bases and J 0 bases, with 11 bases left between them. This TCR was sampled from a woman in her thirties or forties in good health and CMV-seropositive. Sequenced sample: PBMCs. The chain links TRBV4-2 to TRBJ1-1; no definite D call. The CDR3 coding sequence is TGTGCCAGCAGCCAAGAGAGTAGCAGTATGAACACTGAAGCTTTCTTT. Encoded protein: CASSQESSSMNTEAFF.